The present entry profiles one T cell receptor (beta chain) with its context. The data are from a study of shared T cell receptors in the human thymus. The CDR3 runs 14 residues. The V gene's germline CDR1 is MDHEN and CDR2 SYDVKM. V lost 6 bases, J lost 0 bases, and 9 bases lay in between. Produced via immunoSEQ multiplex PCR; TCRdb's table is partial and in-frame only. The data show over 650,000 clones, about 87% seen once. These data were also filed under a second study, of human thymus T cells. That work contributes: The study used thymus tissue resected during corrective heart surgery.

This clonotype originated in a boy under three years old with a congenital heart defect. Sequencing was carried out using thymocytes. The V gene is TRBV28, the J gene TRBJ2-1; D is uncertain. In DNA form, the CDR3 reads TGTGCCAGCAGCCCGATGGCCTCCTACAATGAGCAGTTCTTC. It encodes CASSPMASYNEQFF.